What follows describes a single T cell receptor beta chain. Germline V gene lookup returns CDR1 SEHNR and CDR2 FQNEAQ (reference sequence). The ends were cut back, 3 bases at V and 1 base at J, with 10 bases in the middle. There are 15 residues in the CDR3. Participants reported their clinical history, and cohort assignment relied on those reports. Original processing methods: Using reference gene primer amplification, nucleated cell counts were estimated. Data came from immunoSEQ multiplex PCR; TCRdb stores just in-frame clones and leaves some out. The V and J calls and the clone size are those of that table, but D and trimming were determined from the DNA. The sample includes 150,000 or so clones, 65% to 85% of them seen just once. This sample was taken from a study of blood T cell repertoires in COVID-19. Study details: From the United States, Italy and Spain came samples of acute and convalescent COVID-19. T cells, B-cell-depleted T cells, or PBMCs provided the cDNA or gDNA that served as material.

V usage is TRBV7-9 and J usage is TRBJ1-3; D may be TRBD1 (6 bases). Material: PBMCs or T cells enriched from blood (not recorded which). The sequence derives from a woman aged 45-59 years who had been exposed to COVID-19. In DNA, the CDR3 is TGTGCCAGCAGCTTTTCTCAGGGGTCTGGAAACACCATATATTTT. Its protein is CASSFSQGSGNTIYF.